Below are 26 T cell receptor beta chains sequenced from a single sample in a study of blood T cell repertoires in COVID-19. Sequenced by immunoSEQ multiplex PCR; TCRdb stores in-frame clones only, minus some. The sample consists of 200,000 to 250,000 clones, over 75% of them appearing once. Sequenced: peripheral blood. These receptors all come from a human donor in a cohort sampled during active COVID-19.

The chain recombines TRBV4-1 with TRBJ1-4; tentative D call: TRBD1 (6 bases). The germline V and J ends were trimmed by 4 bases and 4 bases, with 16 bases remaining between them. Germline V gene sequence: CDR1 MGHRA, CDR2 YSYEKL. CDR3 length: 16 residues. The CDR3 here is CASSLRVDRNNEKLFF. In nucleotides, the CDR3 is TGCGCCAGCAGCCTCAGAGTCGACAGGAATAATGAAAAACTGTTTTTT.

The rearrangement joins TRBV29-1 to TRBJ1-5; weak D call: TRBD1 (6 bases). Looked up from germline, CDR1 is SQVTM and CDR2 is ANQGSEA. The V end was cut by 6 bases, the J end by 1 base, with 16 bases between. This CDR3 has 15 amino acids. The CDR3: CSVMIQGGSNQPQHF. Written as DNA, the CDR3 is TGCAGCGTGATGATACAGGGTGGGAGCAATCAGCCCCAGCATTTT.

This sequence joins TRBV10-2 and TRBJ2-7; the D is unclear. The CDR3 spans 11 residues. Trimming removed 2 bases from V and 4 bases from J, with 3 bases in between. Per germline, CDR1 WSHSY and CDR2 SAAADI. CDR3 in amino acids: CASSEQYEQYF. CDR3 nucleotide sequence: TGCGCCAGCAGTGAGCAATACGAGCAGTACTTC.

V and J are TRBV3-1 (or the pseudogene TRBV3-2) and TRBJ1-1; D is uncertain. Germline V lookup: CDR1 LGHDT, CDR2 YNNKEL (reference sequence). The ends were cut back, 4 bases at V and 4 bases at J, with 16 bases in the middle. This CDR3 is built from 15 residues. The CDR3 region has the DNA TGTGCCAGCAGCCCTCTCCCTAGTGTGACCACTGAAGCTTTCTTT. This sequence encodes CASSPLPSVTTEAFF.

The V call is TRBV19, the J call TRBJ1-2; the match to TRBD1 covers 7 bases. The CDR3 has 13 amino acids. V shed 6 bases and J 7 bases; nucleotides not matched to a gene: 8. Per germline, CDR1 LNHDA and CDR2 SQIVND (reference sequence). The CDR3 DNA follows: TGTGCCAGTAGCTTCAGGGGGAAGACTGGCTACACCTTC. It yields the protein CASSFRGKTGYTF.

The chain links TRBV4-3 to TRBJ2-1, with 16 nucleotides matching TRBD2. The CDR3 spans 16 residues. Germline V gives CDR1 LGHNA, CDR2 YSLEER. The V segment lost 1 base and the J segment 9 bases; nucleotides outside the gene matches: 3. CDR3 sequence (DNA): TGCGCCAGCAGCCAAGCGGGACTAGCGGGAGGGTTTGAGCAGTTCTTC. Protein sequence: CASSQAGLAGGFEQFF.

The J gene is TRBJ1-3, the V gene TRBV11-2, with D possibly matching TRBD1 (6 bases). CDR1 is SGHAT, CDR2 FQNNGV, per germline. V shed 4 bases and J shed 0 bases, with 13 bases lying between them. This CDR3 spans 16 amino acids. DNA for the CDR3: TGTGCCAGCAGCTCATGGACAGTTGGCTCTGGAAACACCATATATTTT. Protein product: CASSSWTVGSGNTIYF. Variable domain in full (rest from reference TRBV11-2 and TRBJ1-3): EAGVAQSPRYKIIEKRQSVAFWCNPISGHATLYWYQQILGQGPKLLIQFQNNGVVDDSQLPKDRFSAERLKGVDSTLKIQPAKLEDSAVYLCASSSWTVGSGNTIYFGEGSWLTVV.

The rearrangement uses TRBV28 and TRBJ2-7; 9 positions match TRBD2. The trim removed 4 bases at V and 3 bases at J, leaving 7 bases unmatched. The germline V gene encodes CDR1 MDHEN and CDR2 SYDVKM. The CDR3 length is 15 residues. The CDR3: CASSSRGSGSYEQYF. The DNA for the CDR3 is TGTGCCAGCAGTTCCCGGGGTAGCGGGAGCTACGAGCAGTACTTC.

This clone was recorded many times. The rearrangement joins TRBV27 to TRBJ1-4; possible D gene TRBD1, 5 bases. Trimming cost V 5 bases and J 3 bases, with 13 bases left between them. The length of the CDR3 is 15 residues. Germline-derived CDR1 and CDR2 are MNHEY and SMNVEV (reference sequence). CDR3 sequence (DNA): TGTGCCAGCAGTGGGGGGGGGTCGGCTAATGAAAAACTGTTTTTT. It encodes CASSGGGSANEKLFF. The full variable domain, in which reference TRBV27 and TRBJ1-4 provide the parts outside the CDR3, is EAQVTQNPRYLITVTGKKLTVTCSQNMNHEYMSWYRQDPGLGLRQIYYSMNVEVTDKGDVPEGYKVSRKEKRNFPLILESPSPNQTSLYFCASSGGGSANEKLFFGSGTQLSVL.

The CDR3 reads CASSLSLEAYEQYF. CDR3 nucleotide sequence: TGTGCCAGCAGCTTATCGCTAGAGGCCTACGAGCAGTACTTC. The chain uses TRBV7-4 and TRBJ2-7; D call uncertain. Germline CDR1 is SGHVT and CDR2 is SQSDAQ. The ends were cut back, 2 bases at V and 2 bases at J, with 10 bases in the middle. CDR3 length equals 14 residues.

This chain uses TRBV12-3 or TRBV12-4 with TRBJ1-1; D is undetermined. The CDR3 is made up of 12 amino acids. V lost 3 bases, J lost 4 bases, and 6 bases lay in between. The CDR3 here is CASSLRRTEAFF. The CDR3 region has the DNA TGTGCCAGCAGTTTGAGGCGCACTGAAGCTTTCTTT.

This chain connects TRBV6-2 or TRBV6-3 to TRBJ2-3; TRBD2 aligns across 11 bases. The CDR3 has 16 residues. CDR1 is MNHEY, CDR2 SVGEGT, per germline. After removal of 2 bases from V and 4 bases from J, the junction contained 5 bases not matched to a gene. Here the CDR3 reads CASSYGGSGRADTQYF. For the CDR3, the DNA is TGTGCCAGCAGTTACGGTGGTAGCGGGAGGGCAGATACGCAGTATTTT.

The chain is built from TRBV11-1 and TRBJ1-2; possible D gene TRBD1, 6 bases. With 8 bases removed from V and 3 bases from J, the gap between germline ends came to 22 bases. The CDR3 contains 16 residues. Per germline, CDR1 SGHAT and CDR2 FQDESV (reference sequence). CDR3 protein: CASGTSGTTKDYGYTF. CDR3 nucleotide sequence: TGTGCCAGCGGGACATCCGGGACAACTAAGGACTATGGCTACACCTTC.

V gene TRBV28 combines with J gene TRBJ2-7, with a tentative D call TRBD1 (5 bases). The CDR3 is 11 residues long. The V end was cut by 4 bases, the J end by 12 bases, with 13 bases between. Germline V gene sequence: CDR1 MDHEN, CDR2 SYDVKM. DNA for the CDR3: TGTGCCAGCAGTTGGGGCAGTTTAGGGTACTTC. As protein: CASSWGSLGYF. Full variable domain (missing parts from reference TRBV28 and TRBJ2-7): DVKVTQSSRYLVKRTGEKVFLECVQDMDHENMFWYRQDPGLGLRLIYFSYDVKMKEKGDIPEGYSVSREKKERFSLILESASTNQTSMYLCASSWGSLGYFGPGTRLTVT.

This clone has only one observation. This sequence joins TRBV27 and TRBJ1-2, with 11 positions matching TRBD1. The CDR3 length is 16 residues. Trimming took 3 bases from V and 7 from J; bases not matched to a gene: 10. Germline CDR1 MNHEY, CDR2 SMNVEV (reference sequence). The CDR3 sequence is CASSFIGQGASSGYTF. CDR3 coding DNA: TGTGCCAGCAGTTTCATCGGACAGGGGGCGAGTAGTGGCTACACCTTC.

The chain joins TRBV25-1 to TRBJ2-1; 12 nucleotides align to TRBD1. V shed 5 bases, J shed 7 bases, and the junction held 12 bases outside the gene matches. The CDR3 totals 17 residues. Germline values: CDR1 MGHDK, CDR2 SYGVNS. The CDR3 sequence is CASSINTGQGAKNEQFF. The CDR3 region has the DNA TGTGCCAGCAGTATAAATACGGGACAGGGGGCGAAGAATGAGCAGTTCTTC.

The chain recombines TRBV19 with TRBJ1-2, with 10 bases that match TRBD1. The CDR3 has 15 residues. Germline V gives CDR1 LNHDA, CDR2 SQIVND (reference sequence). V lost 3 bases, J lost 2 bases, and 3 bases stayed unmatched. CDR3 in amino acids: CASSIGDRGNYGYTF. CDR3 DNA sequence: TGTGCCAGTAGTATCGGGGACAGGGGCAACTATGGCTACACCTTC.

This clone was counted only a few times. The chain couples TRBV19 to TRBJ2-7, with 10 bases fitting TRBD1. V lost 7 bases to trimming and J lost 5 bases; unmatched junction nucleotides: 8. This CDR3 comprises 14 residues. Germline loops: CDR1 LNHDA, CDR2 SQIVND (reference sequence). CDR3 in DNA: TGTGCCAGTATAGGCCGGGACAGGGGCCACGAGCAGTACTTC. Its translation is CASIGRDRGHEQYF.

The chain couples TRBV28 to TRBJ1-2, with 7 bases fitting TRBD1. The CDR3 is 15 residues long. In germline, CDR1 is MDHEN, CDR2 SYDVKM. Trimming removed 5 bases from V and 8 bases from J; junction bases left unmatched: 14. DNA for the CDR3: TGTGCCAGCAGTCCTTTAGACAGGGTGTTATGGGGCTACACCTTC. This encodes CASSPLDRVLWGYTF.

This rearrangement joins TRBV28 to TRBJ2-3; 13 nucleotides match TRBD2. Germline V gene data show CDR1 as MDHEN and CDR2 as SYDVKM. Trimming cost V 5 bases and J 3 bases; bases outside gene matches: 8. The CDR3 consists of 17 residues. The CDR3 DNA follows: TGTGCCAGCAGTAAGACCGGGACTAGCGGGATAACAGATACGCAGTATTTT. It yields the protein CASSKTGTSGITDTQYF.

The chain employs TRBV28 and TRBJ2-3; 11 positions match TRBD2. This CDR3 spans 16 amino acids. Germline loops: CDR1 MDHEN, CDR2 SYDVKM. V shed 6 bases and J 3 bases; nucleotides not matched to a gene: 8. The CDR3 sequence is CASSPTSGRATDTQYF. For the CDR3, the DNA is TGTGCCAGCAGCCCTACTAGCGGGAGAGCGACAGATACGCAGTATTTT.

The rearrangement links TRBV19 to TRBJ1-1; the D gene is possibly TRBD1 (6 bases). The CDR3 extends over 11 amino acids. Germline CDR1 is LNHDA and CDR2 is SQIVND (reference sequence). The ends were cut back, 6 bases at V and 6 bases at J, with 8 bases in the middle. In nucleotides, the CDR3 is TGTGCCAGTAGGAGGACAGCTGAAGCTTTCTTT. Translated, it gives CASRRTAEAFF.

CDR3 bases: TGCGCCAGCAGCTTGGATCGAGCGGGGTTCCAAGAGACCCAGTACTTC. Residues: CASSLDRAGFQETQYF. The chain uses TRBV5-1 and TRBJ2-5, with 7 bases aligning to TRBD2. The CDR3 length is 16 residues. Trimming removed 0 bases from V and 1 base from J; junction bases left unmatched: 6. Germline V gives CDR1 SGHRS, CDR2 YFSETQ.

The V and J genes are TRBV20-1 and TRBJ2-1, with 8 bases aligning to TRBD2. V shed 3 bases and J 0 bases; nucleotides not matched to a gene: 16. Germline CDR1 reads DFQATT; CDR2 reads SNEGSKA (reference sequence). This CDR3 is built from 19 residues. The CDR3: CSASNLVASGPHSYNEQFF. CDR3 DNA: TGCAGTGCTAGTAACTTGGTCGCTAGCGGGCCGCACTCCTACAATGAGCAGTTCTTC.

In its sample, this clone was seen a few times. The chain links TRBV5-1 to TRBJ1-5; TRBD1 agrees at 11 bases. V trimming: 3 bases; J trimming: 2 bases; junction bases outside the gene matches: 1. CDR3 length equals 15 residues. The germline gives CDR1 SGHRS, CDR2 YFSETQ. In DNA, the CDR3 is TGCGCCAGCAGCTGGACAGGGGGCGGCAATCAGCCCCAGCATTTT. It is translated as CASSWTGGGNQPQHF. Variable domain in full (rest from reference TRBV5-1 and TRBJ1-5): KAGVTQTPRYLIKTRGQQVTLSCSPISGHRSVSWYQQTPGQGLQFLFEYFSETQRNKGNFPGRFSGRQFSNSRSEMNVSTLELGDSALYLCASSWTGGGNQPQHFGDGTRLSIL.

The gene calls are TRBV11-2 and TRBJ2-1; TRBD1 matches at 8 bases. The CDR3 covers 15 residues. Germline CDR1 is SGHAT and CDR2 is FQNNGV. V lost 1 base, J lost 10 bases, and 9 bases stayed unmatched. The CDR3 coding sequence is TGTGCCAGCAGCTTAGTAGGGCAGGGGGCAGGGGAGCAGTTCTTC. This translates into CASSLVGQGAGEQFF.